This passage covers 8 T cell receptor beta chains from one sample sequenced in a study of shared clonotypes between healthy human individuals. Clones were read by immunoSEQ multiplex PCR, and TCRdb kept only the in-frame ones, dropping some. The sample consists of millions of clones, roughly 93% of them appearing once. Sequenced sample: naive CD4+ T cells from PBMCs. As to subset: CD45RA+ positively selected. All receptors come from a young man in good health. Some clones in this sample may be carry-over from other donors' samples.

This clone occurred once. In DNA form, the CDR3 reads TGTGCCAGCAGCTTAGCGGTCGGGTCCTACGAGCAGTACTTC. Amino acid sequence: CASSLAVGSYEQYF. The chain couples TRBV7-2 to TRBJ2-7; D gene ambiguous. V was clipped by 0 bases and J by 1 base, with 7 bases between them. Looked up from germline, CDR1 is SGHTA and CDR2 is FQGNSA. This CDR3 has 14 residues.

J is TRBJ2-5 and V is TRBV6-5, with 7 nucleotides matching TRBD2. The germline V gene encodes CDR1 MNHEY and CDR2 SVGAGI. V gave up 1 base and J gave up 4 bases; unmatched junction bases: 6. CDR3 size: 15 residues. In DNA, the CDR3 is TGTGCCAGCAGTTACTTCCTGGGGAGGGGAGAGACCCAGTACTTC. Encoded protein: CASSYFLGRGETQYF.

Details on this clone: The same CDR3 also results from other DNA sequences found in this sample. This sequence joins TRBV28 and TRBJ1-2, with D tentatively TRBD1 (6 bases). The V gene lost 6 bases and the J gene lost 7 bases, with 12 bases spanning the gap. The CDR3 runs to 12 residues. Germline V gene sequence: CDR1 MDHEN, CDR2 SYDVKM. Written as DNA, the CDR3 is TGTGCCAGCAGCCTACAGGGATCTGGCTACACCTTC. Its protein is CASSLQGSGYTF.

Turning to this clone: Other DNA sequences in the sample encode the same CDR3. V gene TRBV28 combines with J gene TRBJ1-5, with D uncertain. The CDR3 totals 11 residues. Between the trimmed V and J ends, which lost 8 bases and 2 bases, there was a span of 4 bases. The germline V gene has CDR1 MDHEN and CDR2 SYDVKM. CDR3 amino acids: CASSGNQPQHF. The CDR3 nucleotides read TGTGCCAGCTCGGGCAATCAGCCCCAGCATTTT.

With regard to this clone: Within the sample, other DNA sequences also encode this same CDR3. The V gene is TRBV20-1, the J gene TRBJ2-7; D might be TRBD2 (5 bases). The CDR3 length is 11 residues. V was clipped by 3 bases and J by 5 bases, with 8 bases between them. Germline V CDR1 and CDR2: DFQATT, SNEGSKA (reference sequence). This chain's CDR3 is CSASLADEQYF. In nucleotides, the CDR3 is TGCAGTGCTAGTCTAGCAGACGAGCAGTACTTC.

The chain joins TRBV18 to TRBJ1-1; D is ambiguous. The CDR3 loop spans 14 amino acids. Looked up from germline, CDR1 is KGHSH and CDR2 is LQKENI. V dropped 6 bases and J dropped 1 base, with 12 bases sitting between them. CDR3 in DNA: TGTGCCAGCTCTTCCAACGGAGCGAACACTGAAGCTTTCTTT. Encoded protein: CASSSNGANTEAFF.

As for this clone: Other DNA sequences in the same sample also yield this CDR3. CDR3 amino acids: CASSLDSNYGYTF. The CDR3 nucleotides read TGTGCCAGCAGCCTAGACTCGAACTATGGCTACACCTTC. The V call is TRBV27, the J call TRBJ1-2; no clear D. Germline V CDR1 and CDR2: MNHEY, SMNVEV (reference sequence). With 6 bases removed from V and 2 bases from J, the gap between germline ends came to 10 bases. The CDR3 has 13 residues.

The chain couples TRBV4-2 to TRBJ1-5; perhaps TRBD1 as D (6 bases). CDR3 size: 15 residues. The V gene's germline CDR1 is LGHNA and CDR2 YNFKEQ. V lost 8 bases to trimming and J lost 0 bases, with 14 bases between them. The CDR3 sequence is CASRGGAYSNQPQHF. In DNA form, the CDR3 reads TGTGCCAGCCGAGGGGGGGCGTATAGCAATCAGCCCCAGCATTTT.